This T cell receptor (beta chain) was obtained from a study of shared clonotypes between healthy human individuals. The assay was run at deep level. The data were produced by immunoSEQ multiplex PCR, yet TCRdb's version contains in-frame clones alone and is incomplete. The table shows about 800,000 clones, with approximately 97% occurring only once. Looked up from germline, CDR1 is MDHEN and CDR2 is SYDVKM. V was pared by 3 bases and J by 7 bases, with 12 bases between. The CDR3 runs to 14 residues. With respect to this clone: The antigen remains undetermined.

Selected positively for CCR7 and CD45RO-negative, naive CD8 cells excluded terminally differentiated effector memory CD45RA+ cells. Study-wide results and caveats: The study generally estimated greater richness for naive than memory subsets.

The chain employs TRBV28 and TRBJ2-2; possibly TRBD1 for D (5 bases). The specimen was naive CD8+ T cells sorted from blood. The source of this sequence is a man in his thirties or forties in good health. The CDR3 coding sequence is TGTGCCAGCAGTTTGCTCAGGGAAGTCGGGGAGCTGTTTTTT. This encodes CASSLLREVGELFF.